This is a list of T cell receptor beta chains from one sample in a study of OX40 agonist ivuxolimab in advanced cancers. Sequencing used immunoSEQ multiplex PCR; TCRdb keeps in-frame clones, though not all of them. The data hold about 140,000 clones, with approximately 90% observed a single time. The specimen comprised CD4+ or CD8+ T cells sorted from blood, sampled in a trial of the OX40 agonist ivuxolimab. Receptor source: an adult with an advanced solid tumor such as melanoma, head and neck, liver or kidney cancer. Each CDR3 is given with its conserved first and last residue. A D gene is named only where the DNA matches it firmly. Part of the rows lack a size; the others show once, few, many or a class for expanded clones.

.	TRBV28	TRBJ1-2	TRBD1	CASRSGQGGGYTF	TGTGCCAGCAGATCGGGACAGGGGGGCGGCTACACCTTC
.	TRBV19	TRBJ2-7	TRBD2	CASRRTSGDYEQYF	TGTGCCAGTAGGAGGACTAGCGGGGACTACGAGCAGTACTTC
.	TRBV6-6	TRBJ1-1	.	CASSDPSAFF	TGTGCCAGCAGCGACCCCTCCGCTTTCTTT
.	TRBV11-3	TRBJ2-7	TRBD2	CASSLLAGASYEQYF	TGTGCCAGCAGTCTCCTAGCGGGAGCCTCCTACGAGCAGTACTTC
.	TRBV6-5	TRBJ2-5	.	CASSYGAHETQYF	TGTGCCAGCAGTTACGGGGCCCACGAGACCCAGTACTTC
once	TRBV2	TRBJ2-2	.	CASMRAAGELFF	TGTGCCAGCATGCGTGCGGCCGGGGAGCTGTTTTTT
.	TRBV7-2	TRBJ2-7	TRBD1	CASSHTTGNEQYF	TGTGCCAGCAGCCATACGACAGGGAACGAGCAGTACTTC
.	TRBV7-9	TRBJ1-1	.	CASSSRTDNTEAFF	TGTGCCAGCAGCTCCCGGACGGATAACACTGAAGCTTTCTTT
once	TRBV6-1	TRBJ1-2	.	CASNPGSRHNYGYTF	TGTGCCAGCAATCCTGGCAGCCGCCATAACTATGGCTACACCTTC
.	TRBV7-2	TRBJ2-3	TRBD1	CASSPGFTGVATDTQYF	TGTGCCAGCAGCCCCGGATTCACAGGGGTGGCGACAGATACGCAGTATTTT
once	TRBV6-1	TRBJ1-4	.	CASRPIRGGEKLFF	TGTGCCAGCAGGCCAATTAGGGGGGGTGAAAAACTGTTTTTT
.	TRBV19	TRBJ1-2	TRBD1	CASSIGRDRSDYGYTF	TGTGCCAGTAGTATAGGACGGGACAGGTCTGACTATGGCTACACCTTC
.	TRBV7-9	TRBJ2-3	.	CASSLDGTSTDTQYF	TGTGCCAGCAGCTTAGACGGTACTAGCACAGATACGCAGTATTTT
.	TRBV7-9	TRBJ1-1	.	CASSLTAENTEAFF	TGTGCCAGCAGCTTGACAGCCGAGAACACTGAAGCTTTCTTT
.	TRBV28	TRBJ1-1	.	CASSPLFLWSKAFF	TGTGCCAGCAGCCCCCTCTTTCTTTGGAGTAAAGCTTTCTTT
.	TRBV29-1	TRBJ1-2	TRBD1	CSVEERQGSYTF	TGCAGCGTTGAAGAAAGACAGGGGAGCTACACCTTC
few	TRBV7-2	TRBJ1-1	.	CASSPGHWNTEAFF	TGTGCCAGCAGCCCGGGACATTGGAACACTGAAGCTTTCTTT
.	TRBV2	TRBJ2-1	TRBD2	CAGHPGLAYNEQFF	TGTGCCGGACATCCGGGACTAGCGTACAATGAGCAGTTCTTC
.	TRBV5-1	TRBJ2-1	TRBD2	CASSPQREGRNEQFF	TGCGCCAGCAGCCCGCAGCGGGAGGGCCGCAATGAGCAGTTCTTC
.	TRBV10-3	TRBJ1-2	.	CASEGVEGYGYTF	TGTGCCTCCGAGGGGGTCGAGGGGTATGGCTACACCTTC
.	TRBV28	TRBJ2-4	.	CASSSTTRGTKNIQYF	TGTGCCAGCAGTTCAACTACCAGGGGAACCAAAAACATTCAGTACTTC
.	TRBV6-5	TRBJ1-2	.	CASSLGAELYGYTF	TGTGCCAGCAGCCTTGGGGCAGAGCTCTATGGCTACACCTTC
.	TRBV19	TRBJ2-7	.	CASSLVEGYEQYF	TGTGCCAGTAGTCTAGTGGAGGGCTACGAGCAGTACTTC
.	TRBV4-3	TRBJ1-5	.	CASSRAHAGGENQPQHF	TGCGCCAGCAGCCGGGCTCACGCTGGGGGGGAGAATCAGCCCCAGCATTTT
.	TRBV1	TRBJ2-7	.	CTSSQDPKREGPYF	TGCACCAGCAGCCAAGATCCGAAGCGGGAGGGCCCGTACTTC
.	TRBV6-5	TRBJ2-1	TRBD2	CASSPPGLDNNEQFF	TGTGCCAGCAGCCCTCCGGGACTAGACAACAATGAGCAGTTCTTC
.	TRBV27	TRBJ2-3	TRBD2	CASRGLAGSTDTQYF	TGTGCCAGCAGGGGACTAGCGGGTAGCACAGATACGCAGTATTTT
once	TRBV19	TRBJ1-2	.	CASSIDQRGPAGYTF	TGTGCCAGTAGTATAGATCAGAGAGGGCCAGCTGGCTACACCTTC
.	TRBV5-1	TRBJ2-7	TRBD2	CASSLAGTSGSREQYF	TGCGCCAGCAGCTTGGCCGGGACTAGCGGGAGCAGGGAGCAGTACTTC
.	TRBV19	TRBJ2-1	TRBD2	CASSLLAGGFDEQFF	TGTGCCAGTAGCCTACTAGCGGGAGGGTTCGATGAGCAGTTCTTC
.	TRBV6-5	TRBJ2-7	.	CASSYSQGGAYEQYF	TGTGCCAGCAGTTACTCACAGGGCGGCGCCTACGAGCAGTACTTC
.	TRBV6-5	TRBJ2-2	TRBD1	CASSRQGAPTGELFF	TGTGCCAGCAGCAGACAGGGGGCTCCCACCGGGGAGCTGTTTTTT
.	TRBV13	TRBJ2-1	TRBD2	CASSLAVEREGLTSYNEQFF	TGTGCCAGCAGCTTGGCGGTGGAGCGGGAGGGCTTGACCTCCTACAATGAGCAGTTCTTC
.	TRBV28	TRBJ1-2	.	CASDEPSNYGYTF	TGTGCCAGCGACGAACCCTCGAACTATGGCTACACCTTC
.	TRBV7-2	TRBJ2-5	TRBD2	CGTGTSPNGGETQYF	TGTGGAACCGGGACTAGCCCCAACGGCGGGGAGACCCAGTACTTC
.	TRBV9	TRBJ1-3	.	CASSEGQGPPGNTIYF	TGTGCCAGCAGCGAGGGGCAGGGGCCCCCTGGAAACACCATATATTTT
.	TRBV7-3	TRBJ2-1	TRBD2	CASSLVSGTSGARYNEQFF	TGTGCCAGCAGCTTAGTTAGTGGGACTAGCGGAGCCAGGTACAATGAGCAGTTCTTC
few	TRBV11-2	TRBJ1-6	.	CASSLDPGLSPLHF	TGTGCCAGCAGCTTAGATCCGGGCCTCTCACCCCTCCACTTT